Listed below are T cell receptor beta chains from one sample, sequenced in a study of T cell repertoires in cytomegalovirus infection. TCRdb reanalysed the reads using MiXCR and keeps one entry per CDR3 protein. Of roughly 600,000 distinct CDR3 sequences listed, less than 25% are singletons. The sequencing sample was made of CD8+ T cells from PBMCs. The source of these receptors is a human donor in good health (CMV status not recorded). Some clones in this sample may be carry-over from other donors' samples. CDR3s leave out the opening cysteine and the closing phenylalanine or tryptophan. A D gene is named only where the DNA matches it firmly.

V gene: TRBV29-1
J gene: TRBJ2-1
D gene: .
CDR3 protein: SVAGTLIYNEQF

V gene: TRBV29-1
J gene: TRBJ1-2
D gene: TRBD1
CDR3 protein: SVDSGTVNYGYT

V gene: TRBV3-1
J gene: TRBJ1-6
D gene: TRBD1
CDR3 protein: ASSPGGGNSPLH

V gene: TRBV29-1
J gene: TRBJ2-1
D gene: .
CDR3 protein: SVDPSGVYNEQF

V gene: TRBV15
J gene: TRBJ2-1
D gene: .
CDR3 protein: ATSTGLNNYNEQF

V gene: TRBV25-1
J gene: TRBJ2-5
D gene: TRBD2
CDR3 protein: TSSEPRRGETQY

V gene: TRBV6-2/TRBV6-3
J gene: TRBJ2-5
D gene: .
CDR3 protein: ASSYGQGLETQY

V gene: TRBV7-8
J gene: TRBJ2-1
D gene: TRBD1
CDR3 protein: ASSLAGQGVYNEQF

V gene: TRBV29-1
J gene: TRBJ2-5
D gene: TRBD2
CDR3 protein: SVAGLALLIQETQY

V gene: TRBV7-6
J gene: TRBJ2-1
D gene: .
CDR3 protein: ASSPSGAEANEQF

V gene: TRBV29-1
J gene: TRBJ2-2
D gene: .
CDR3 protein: SVLLWGRSNTGELF

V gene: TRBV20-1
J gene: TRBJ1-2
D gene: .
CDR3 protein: SARYRDITGGYT

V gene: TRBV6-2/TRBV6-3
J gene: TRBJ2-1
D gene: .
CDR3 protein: ASSYSWGLNEQF

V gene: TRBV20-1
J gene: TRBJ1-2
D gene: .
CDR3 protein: SARAPKTNYGYT

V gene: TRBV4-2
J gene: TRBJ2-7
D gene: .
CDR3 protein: ASSQDKYPSYEQY

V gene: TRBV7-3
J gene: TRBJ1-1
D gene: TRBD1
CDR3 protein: ASSLSSDRGWNTEAF

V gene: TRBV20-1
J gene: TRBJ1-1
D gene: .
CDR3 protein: SARGVLGLQGTEAF

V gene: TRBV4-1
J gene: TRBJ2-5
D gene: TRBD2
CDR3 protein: ASSAYSGAFETQY

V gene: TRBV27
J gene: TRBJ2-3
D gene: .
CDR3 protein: ASSFAGADTQY

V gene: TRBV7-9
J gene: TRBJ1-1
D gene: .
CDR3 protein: ASSLSGGENTEAF

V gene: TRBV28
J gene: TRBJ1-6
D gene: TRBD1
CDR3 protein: ASSPSDRGYNSPLH

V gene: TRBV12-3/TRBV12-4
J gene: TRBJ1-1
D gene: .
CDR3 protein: ASISWRIKHPEAF

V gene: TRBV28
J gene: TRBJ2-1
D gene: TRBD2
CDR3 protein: ASSFPASGGVRYNEQF

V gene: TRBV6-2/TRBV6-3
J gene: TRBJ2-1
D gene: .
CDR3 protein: ASSRYTYSEQF

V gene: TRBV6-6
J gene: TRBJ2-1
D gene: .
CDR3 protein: ASSFPGVSYNEQF

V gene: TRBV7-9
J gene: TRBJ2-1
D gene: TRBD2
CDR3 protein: ASSLSGGADYNEQF

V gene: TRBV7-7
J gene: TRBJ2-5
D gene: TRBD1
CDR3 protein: ASSLARGGAETQY

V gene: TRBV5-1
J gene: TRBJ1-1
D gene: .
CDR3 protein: ASSLGRITEAF

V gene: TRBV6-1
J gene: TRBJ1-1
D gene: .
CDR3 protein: ASSDLGGGTEAF

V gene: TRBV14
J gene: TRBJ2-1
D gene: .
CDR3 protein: ASSQPDGPGEQF

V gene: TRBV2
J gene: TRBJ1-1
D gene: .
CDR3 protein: ASSEGRRTEAF

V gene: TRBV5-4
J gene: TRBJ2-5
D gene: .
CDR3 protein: ASSLGAGLETQY

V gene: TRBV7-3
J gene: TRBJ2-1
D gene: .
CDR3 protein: ANSARAGFPYNEQF

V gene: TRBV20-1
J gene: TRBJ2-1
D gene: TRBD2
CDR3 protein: SAKGLAGVYNEQF

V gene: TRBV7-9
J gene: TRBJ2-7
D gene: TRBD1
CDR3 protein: ASSFFRDRGYEQY

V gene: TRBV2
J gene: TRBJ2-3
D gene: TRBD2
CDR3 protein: ASSEISSGGPDTQY

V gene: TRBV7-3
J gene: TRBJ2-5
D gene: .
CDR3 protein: ASSFPRYNQETQY

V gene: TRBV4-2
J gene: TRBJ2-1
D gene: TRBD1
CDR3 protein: ASSQEIPGQGGYGQF

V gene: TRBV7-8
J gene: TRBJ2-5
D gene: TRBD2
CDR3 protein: ASAPSGGIQETQY

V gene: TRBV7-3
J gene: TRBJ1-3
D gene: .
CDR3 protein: ASSSFSGNTIY

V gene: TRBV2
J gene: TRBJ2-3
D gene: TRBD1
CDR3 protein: ASSVGPPPRDRGFTDTQY

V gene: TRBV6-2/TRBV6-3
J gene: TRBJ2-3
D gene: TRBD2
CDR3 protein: ASSGGLASTDTQY